This T cell receptor beta chain was sequenced in a study of T cells in localized non-small cell lung cancer. This clone was detected only a few times. Its antigen is not known. Broader study findings: There were a median 57 of the top 100 tumor clones appearing in adjacent lung. Elevated blood T cell density was associated with longer overall survival.

The germline gives CDR1 MNHGY, CDR2 SAAAGT. The CDR3 length is 16 residues. Trimming removed 5 bases from V and 6 bases from J; junction bases left unmatched: 9. Measured with immunoSEQ multiplex PCR; TCRdb has only the in-frame clones, and not every one. The sample yields over a thousand clones, under 30% seen once. The TCR comes from a man aged 35 to 70 with stage II squamous cell lung carcinoma. Material: normal lung tissue next to the tumor, obtained before any cancer treatment. The chain carries TRBV6-8 and TRBJ2-1; 11 bases fit TRBD2. The CDR3 DNA reads TGTGCCAGCAGTCGACATGGTCTAGCGGGAGGCAATGAGCAGTTCTTC. Protein product: CASSRHGLAGGNEQFF.